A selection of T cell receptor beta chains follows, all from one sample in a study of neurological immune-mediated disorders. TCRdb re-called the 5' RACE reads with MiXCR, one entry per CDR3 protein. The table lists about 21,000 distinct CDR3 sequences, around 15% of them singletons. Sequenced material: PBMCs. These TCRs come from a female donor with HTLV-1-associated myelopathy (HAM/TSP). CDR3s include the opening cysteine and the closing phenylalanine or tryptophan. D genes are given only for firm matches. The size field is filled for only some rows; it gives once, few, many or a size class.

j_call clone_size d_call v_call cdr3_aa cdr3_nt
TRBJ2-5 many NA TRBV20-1 CSARVTGSLQETQYF TGCAGTGCTAGAGTGACAGGCTCATTACAAGAGACCCAGTACTTC
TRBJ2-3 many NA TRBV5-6 CASSPDATDTQYF TGTGCCAGCAGCCCGGACGCCACAGATACGCAGTATTTT
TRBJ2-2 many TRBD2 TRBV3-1 CASSHRGDTGELFF TGTGCCAGCAGCCATCGGGGGGACACCGGGGAGCTGTTTTTT
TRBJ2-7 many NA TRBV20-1 CSARDLVGKASSYEQYF TGCAGTGCTAGAGATCTGGTCGGCAAAGCAAGCTCCTACGAGCAGTACTTC
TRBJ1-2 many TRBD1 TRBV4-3 CASSQGGTGSGYTF TGCGCCAGCAGCCAAGGGGGGACAGGGTCTGGCTACACCTTC
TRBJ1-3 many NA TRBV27 CASSLGVSGNTIYF TGTGCCAGCAGCCTGGGGGTCTCTGGAAACACCATATATTTT
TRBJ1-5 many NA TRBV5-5 CASSLEVRGNQPQHF TGTGCCAGCAGCTTGGAGGTCAGGGGCAATCAGCCCCAGCATTTT
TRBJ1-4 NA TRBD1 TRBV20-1 CSVDTGGGEKLFF TGCAGTGTTGACACAGGGGGGGGTGAAAAACTGTTTTTT
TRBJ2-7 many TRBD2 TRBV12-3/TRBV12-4 CASSLRRETEQYF TGTGCCAGCAGTTTACGGCGGGAGACCGAGCAGTACTTC
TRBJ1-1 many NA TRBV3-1 CASSQAGVGRNTEAFF TGTGCCAGCAGCCAAGCCGGGGTGGGCAGGAACACTGAAGCTTTCTTT
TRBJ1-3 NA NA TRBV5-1 CASSFGTVPGTPGNTIYF TGCGCCAGCAGCTTTGGTACCGTGCCCGGGACTCCTGGAAACACCATATATTTT
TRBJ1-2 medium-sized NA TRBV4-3 CASSQDQENYGYTF TGCGCCAGCAGCCAAGATCAGGAGAACTATGGCTACACCTTC
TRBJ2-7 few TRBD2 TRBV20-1 CSARWVRGGEDEQYF TGCAGTGCGAGATGGGTAAGGGGAGGGGAGGACGAGCAGTACTTC
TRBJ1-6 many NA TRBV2 CASSEAPQNSPLHF TGTGCCAGCAGTGAAGCGCCCCAGAATTCACCCCTCCACTTT
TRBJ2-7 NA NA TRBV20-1 CSARTPVGAPYEQYF TGCAGTGCAAGGACCCCAGTCGGTGCCCCCTACGAGCAGTACTTC
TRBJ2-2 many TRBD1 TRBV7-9 CASSITGVTGELFF TGTGCCAGCAGCATAACAGGGGTCACCGGGGAGCTGTTTTTT
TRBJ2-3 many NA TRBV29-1 CSVDAGLGTDTQYF TGCAGCGTTGATGCGGGGTTAGGTACAGATACGCAGTATTTT
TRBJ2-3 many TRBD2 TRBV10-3 CAISESGGGGADTQYF TGTGCCATCAGTGAGTCTGGCGGGGGAGGCGCAGATACGCAGTATTTT